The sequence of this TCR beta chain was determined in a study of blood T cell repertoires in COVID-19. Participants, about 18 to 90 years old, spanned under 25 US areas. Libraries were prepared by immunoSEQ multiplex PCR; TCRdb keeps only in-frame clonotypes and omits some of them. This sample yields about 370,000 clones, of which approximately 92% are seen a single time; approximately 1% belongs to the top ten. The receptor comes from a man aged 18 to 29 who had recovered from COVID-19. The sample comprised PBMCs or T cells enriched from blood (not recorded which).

The CDR3 sequence is CASSPPLAGGDNEQFF. The CDR3, as DNA: TGTGCCAGCTCACCGCCACTAGCGGGGGGAGACAATGAGCAGTTCTTC. The chain links TRBV18 to TRBJ2-1; 12 bases map to TRBD2. Losses at the gene ends were 3 bases for V and 5 bases for J; bases not matched to a gene: 5. The CDR3 contains 16 residues. Germline lookup yields CDR1 KGHSH and CDR2 LQKENI.